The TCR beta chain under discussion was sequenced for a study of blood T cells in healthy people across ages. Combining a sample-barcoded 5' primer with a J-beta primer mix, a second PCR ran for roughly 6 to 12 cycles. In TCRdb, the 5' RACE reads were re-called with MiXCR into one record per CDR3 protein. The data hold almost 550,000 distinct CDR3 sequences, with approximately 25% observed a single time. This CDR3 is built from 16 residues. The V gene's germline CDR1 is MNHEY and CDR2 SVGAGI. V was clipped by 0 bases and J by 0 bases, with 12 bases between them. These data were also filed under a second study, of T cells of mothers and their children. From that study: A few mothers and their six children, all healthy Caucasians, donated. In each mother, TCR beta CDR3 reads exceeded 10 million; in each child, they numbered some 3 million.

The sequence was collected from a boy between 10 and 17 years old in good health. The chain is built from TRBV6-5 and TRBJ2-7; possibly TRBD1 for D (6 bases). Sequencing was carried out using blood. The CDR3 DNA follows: TGTGCCAGCAGTTACTCCAGGGGACCTCTCTCCTACGAGCAGTACTTC. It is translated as CASSYSRGPLSYEQYF.